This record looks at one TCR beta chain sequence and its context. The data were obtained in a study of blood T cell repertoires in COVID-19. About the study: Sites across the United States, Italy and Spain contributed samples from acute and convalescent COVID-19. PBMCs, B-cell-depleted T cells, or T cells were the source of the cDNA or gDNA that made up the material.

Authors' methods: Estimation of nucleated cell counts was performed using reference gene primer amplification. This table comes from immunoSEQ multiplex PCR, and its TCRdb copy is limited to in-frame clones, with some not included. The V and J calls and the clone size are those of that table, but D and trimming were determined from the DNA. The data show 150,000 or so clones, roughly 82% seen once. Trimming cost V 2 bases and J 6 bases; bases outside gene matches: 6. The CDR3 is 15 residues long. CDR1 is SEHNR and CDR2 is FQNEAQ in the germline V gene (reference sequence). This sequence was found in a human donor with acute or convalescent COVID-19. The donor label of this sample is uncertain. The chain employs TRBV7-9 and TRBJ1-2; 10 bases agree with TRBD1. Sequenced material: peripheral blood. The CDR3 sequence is CASSLFGDRGDGYTF. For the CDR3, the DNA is TGTGCCAGCAGCTTATTCGGGGACAGGGGAGATGGCTACACCTTC.